These 13 T cell receptor beta chains share one sample of origin, sequenced in a study of OX40 agonist ivuxolimab in advanced cancers. Clones were sequenced by immunoSEQ multiplex PCR, and TCRdb holds only the in-frame ones, with some missing. The table includes about 28,000 clones, roughly 82% detected once. The source was CD4+ or CD8+ T cells sorted from blood, collected in a trial of the OX40 agonist ivuxolimab. These receptors all stem from an adult with an advanced solid tumor such as melanoma, head and neck, liver or kidney cancer.

Written as DNA, the CDR3 is TGTGCCAGCAGGAAACTCGGGGGACTAAACTACGAGCAGTACTTC. Protein: CASRKLGGLNYEQYF. V is TRBV27 and J is TRBJ2-7, with TRBD2 matching 7 bases. Trimming took 6 bases from V and 3 from J; bases not matched to a gene: 11. This CDR3 region has 15 residues. Germline lookup yields CDR1 MNHEY and CDR2 SMNVEV (reference sequence).

The rearrangement uses TRBV19 and TRBJ1-2; a weak D match, TRBD1 (6 bases). The V gene lost 4 bases and the J gene lost 8 bases, with 23 bases spanning the gap. CDR3 length: 16 amino acids. CDR1 LNHDA and CDR2 SQIVND come from the germline V gene (reference sequence). The CDR3 nucleotides read TGTGCCAGTAGTACCCCCCCGGCCAGGGGTCGTAGAGGCTACACCTTC. Amino acids: CASSTPPARGRRGYTF.

The rearrangement uses TRBV10-3 and TRBJ1-1; D remains ambiguous. This CDR3 contains 14 residues. V lost 1 base to trimming and J lost 5 bases, with 11 bases between them. Germline assignment: CDR1 ENHRY and CDR2 SYGVKD. The CDR3 loop reads CAISEFGNPTEAFF. The CDR3 bases are TGTGCCATCAGTGAGTTTGGGAATCCAACTGAAGCTTTCTTT.

The chain employs TRBV5-1 and TRBJ2-2; TRBD1 matches 7 bases. Per the germline V gene, CDR1 is SGHRS and CDR2 is YFSETQ. This CDR3 comprises 15 residues. Trimming took 0 bases from V and 1 from J; bases not matched to a gene: 0. This CDR3 is CASSLGQGNTGELFF. In DNA, the CDR3 is TGCGCCAGCAGCTTGGGACAGGGGAACACCGGGGAGCTGTTTTTT.

The rearrangement links TRBV6-5 to TRBJ2-1; D is undetermined. With 6 bases removed from V and 10 bases from J, the gap between germline ends came to 16 bases. Germline lookup yields CDR1 MNHEY and CDR2 SVGAGI. This CDR3 is built from 13 residues. The CDR3 coding sequence is TGTGCCAGCAGCCGCGACCGGTCCCACGAGCAGTTCTTC. As protein: CASSRDRSHEQFF.

V usage is TRBV5-1 and J usage is TRBJ2-1; TRBD2 is a possible D gene (5 bases). From germline, CDR1 is SGHRS and CDR2 YFSETQ. The V end was cut by 2 bases, the J end by 4 bases, with 10 bases between. The CDR3 has 14 residues. Here the CDR3 DNA reads TGCGCCAGCAGCTTAGGAGCGGAGTACAATGAGCAGTTCTTC. Translating gives CASSLGAEYNEQFF. Complete variable domain (other parts from reference TRBV5-1 and TRBJ2-1): KAGVTQTPRYLIKTRGQQVTLSCSPISGHRSVSWYQQTPGQGLQFLFEYFSETQRNKGNFPGRFSGRQFSNSRSEMNVSTLELGDSALYLCASSLGAEYNEQFFGPGTRLTVL.

This clone came up a few times. The chain uses TRBV21-1 and TRBJ2-7. TRBV21-1 is tagged as a pseudogene. The CDR3 is made up of 14 amino acids. CDR3 in DNA: TGTGCCAGCATCAAAAATCTTCGAAGGTACGAGCAGTACTTC. Translated, it gives CASIKNLRRYEQYF.

The V call is TRBV6-1, the J call TRBJ2-7; 10 bases map to TRBD2. The germline V gene encodes CDR1 MNHNS and CDR2 SASEGT. There are 10 residues in the CDR3. The CDR3 DNA sequence: TGTGCCAGCACTAGCGGGGGAGGCAAAGTC. Translated, it gives CASTSGGGKV.

CDR3 bases: TGTGCCAGCCGCTCCTACAATGAGCAGTTCTTC. Encoded protein: CASRSYNEQFF. This chain uses TRBV27 with TRBJ2-1; D call uncertain. There are 11 residues in the CDR3. The V gene's germline CDR1 is MNHEY and CDR2 SMNVEV (reference sequence). V lost 8 bases, J lost 0 bases, and 2 bases lay in between.

The genes are TRBV15 and TRBJ1-2; no firm D call. Germline CDR1 is LNHNV and CDR2 is YYDKDF (reference sequence). V lost 4 bases and J 2 bases, leaving 17 bases between the germline ends. The CDR3 is 16 residues long. CDR3 in amino acids: CATSNEADQRNYGYTF. As DNA, the CDR3 is TGTGCCACCAGCAATGAGGCGGACCAAAGAAACTATGGCTACACCTTC.

This clone was seen just once. The V and J genes are TRBV5-6 and TRBJ2-6, with TRBD2 as a possible D gene (5 bases). This CDR3 region has 13 residues. Looked up from germline, CDR1 is SGHDT and CDR2 is YYEEEE. V was pared by 9 bases and J by 4 bases, with 11 bases between. DNA for the CDR3: TGTGCCACCTCCGGGATAGGGGCCAACGTCCTGACTTTC. This translates into CATSGIGANVLTF.

The chain uses TRBV7-9 and TRBJ2-7; D not certain. The CDR3 contains 14 residues. Germline CDR1 is SEHNR and CDR2 is FQNEAQ (reference sequence). Trimming took off 3 bases at V and 0 bases at J, with 9 bases between the two ends. The CDR3 protein is CASSLLEHSYEQYF. DNA of the CDR3: TGTGCCAGCAGCTTGTTAGAACACTCCTACGAGCAGTACTTC.

This clone showed up just a few times. This chain links TRBV30 with TRBJ2-2; the match to TRBD1 covers 8 bases. CDR3 size: 14 residues. Per the germline V gene, CDR1 is GTSNPN and CDR2 is SVGIG (reference sequence). V gave up 8 bases and J gave up 1 base; unmatched junction bases: 6. DNA of the CDR3: TGTGCCGGGGCCGGGACAGGGAACACCGGGGAGCTGTTTTTT. It codes for CAGAGTGNTGELFF.